The rows below give T cell receptor beta chains drawn from one sample of a study of response to subunit inactivated influenza vaccine. Using its own MiXCR run on the RT-PCR reads, TCRdb lists one record per CDR3 protein. Counted here are around 750,000 distinct CDR3 sequences, approximately 22% occurring once; the ten biggest clones make up roughly a tenth. This sample comprised PBMCs from blood, obtained more than 4 days after vaccination. All receptors come from a man aged 45-60 years who received an inactivated influenza vaccine. CDR3s include the opening cysteine and the closing phenylalanine or tryptophan. A D gene is named only where the DNA matches it firmly. Clone sizes are given selectively: once, few, many, or a class where the clone is expanded.

d_call	clone_size	j_call	cdr3_length	v_call	cdr3_nt	cdr3_aa
TRBD2	-	TRBJ2-7	15	TRBV5-1	TGCGCCAGCAGCTCGACTAGCGGAGGGAACTACGAGCAGTACTTC	CASSSTSGGNYEQYF
TRBD1	few	TRBJ2-5	14	TRBV28	TGTGCCAGCAGTTTAAATGGACAGGGGAAGACCCAGTACTTC	CASSLNGQGKTQYF
-	many	TRBJ2-3	17	TRBV20-1	TGCAGGCCGAAGGATGGAGGGTCCCAAGGTGTCACAGATACGCAGTATTTT	CRPKDGGSQGVTDTQYF
-	few	TRBJ2-5	13	TRBV12-3/TRBV12-4	TGTGCCAGCAGACCTACAGGGATAGGGACCCAGTACTTC	CASRPTGIGTQYF
TRBD2	few	TRBJ2-3	17	TRBV4-2	TGTGCCAGCAGCCAAGATTGGGCTAGCGGGGGGGCAGATACGCAGTATTTT	CASSQDWASGGADTQYF
TRBD1	-	TRBJ1-1	15	TRBV7-9	TGTGCCAGCAGCACATGGACAGGGGACCTCACTGAAGCTTTCTTT	CASSTWTGDLTEAFF
TRBD1	-	TRBJ2-3	15	TRBV6-2/TRBV6-3	TGTGCCAGCAGTTCAACCGGGACAGGGGGATACGGGCAGTATTTT	CASSSTGTGGYGQYF
-	-	TRBJ2-5	15	TRBV20-1	TGCAGTGCTAGAGCGAGCAGTCGAAACCAAGAGACCCAGTACTTC	CSARASSRNQETQYF
TRBD1	many	TRBJ2-1	15	TRBV6-1	TGTGCCAGCAGCTTAGGGACAGGGATCTACAATGAGCAGTTCTTC	CASSLGTGIYNEQFF
TRBD2	many	TRBJ2-1	16	TRBV24-1	TGTGCCACCAGTGATTTGAAGCGGGGGGGCCTCGATGAGCAGTTCTTC	CATSDLKRGGLDEQFF
TRBD1	-	TRBJ2-2	16	TRBV6-2/TRBV6-3	TGTGCCAGCAGTTACCTGACAGGGTCGAACACCGGGGAGCTGTTTTTT	CASSYLTGSNTGELFF
-	-	TRBJ2-1	12	TRBV10-3	TGTGCCATCTCCGGGACTTTCAATGAGCAGTTCTTC	CAISGTFNEQFF
TRBD1	-	TRBJ2-2	15	TRBV6-1	TGTGCCAGCAGAAGACAGGGAGCGAACACCGGGGAGCTGTTTTTT	CASRRQGANTGELFF
TRBD1	-	TRBJ2-3	14	TRBV2	TGTGCCAGCACAGACAGGGTTAGGTCAGATACGCAGTATTTT	CASTDRVRSDTQYF
-	few	TRBJ1-6	15	TRBV4-3	TGCGCCAGCAGCCAATCTGCGAACTATAATTCACCCCTCCACTTT	CASSQSANYNSPLHF
-	-	TRBJ2-7	13	TRBV29-1	TGCAGCGCAAAACAGGGGAGGACCTACGAGCAGTACTTC	CSAKQGRTYEQYF
-	-	TRBJ2-5	14	TRBV20-1	TGCAGTGCTAGGGGTGCAGGGGTTCAAGAGACCCAGTACTTC	CSARGAGVQETQYF
TRBD1	-	TRBJ2-3	15	TRBV4-3	TGCGCCAGCAGCCAAGGACAGGGGGTAACAGATACGCAGTATTTT	CASSQGQGVTDTQYF
TRBD2	-	TRBJ2-3	14	TRBV7-3	TGTGCCAGCAGCTGGGAGGGGTCATCAGATACGCAGTATTTT	CASSWEGSSDTQYF
-	-	TRBJ1-6	15	TRBV9	TGTGCCAGCAGCCACGGACAGAGTTATAATTCACCCCTCCACTTT	CASSHGQSYNSPLHF
TRBD2	-	TRBJ2-3	18	TRBV11-2	TGTGCCAGCAGCCTAGGACTAGCGGGGGGGCTTGAGACAGATACGCAGTATTTT	CASSLGLAGGLETDTQYF